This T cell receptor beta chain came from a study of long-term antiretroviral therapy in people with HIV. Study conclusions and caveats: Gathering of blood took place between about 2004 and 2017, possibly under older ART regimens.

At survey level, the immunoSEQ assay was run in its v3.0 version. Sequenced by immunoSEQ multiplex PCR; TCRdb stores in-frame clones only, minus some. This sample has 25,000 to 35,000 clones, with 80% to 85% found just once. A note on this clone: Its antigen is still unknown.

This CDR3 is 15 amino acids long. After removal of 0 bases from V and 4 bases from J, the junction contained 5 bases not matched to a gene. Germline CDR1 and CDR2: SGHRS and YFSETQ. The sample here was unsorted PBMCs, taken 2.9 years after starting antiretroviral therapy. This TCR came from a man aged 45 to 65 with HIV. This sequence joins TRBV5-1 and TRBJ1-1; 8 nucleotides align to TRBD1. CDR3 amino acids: CASSLGATGGTEAFF. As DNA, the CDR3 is TGCGCCAGCAGCTTGGGGGCAACAGGGGGCACTGAAGCTTTCTTT.